Listed below are T cell receptor beta chains from one sample, sequenced in a study of blood T cell repertoires in COVID-19. Using immunoSEQ multiplex PCR, the repertoire was profiled, and TCRdb retains in-frame clones only, with some absent. The sample shows some 260,000 clones, around 90% of them seen only once. Sequences were obtained from PBMCs or T cells enriched from blood (not recorded which). All receptors come from a woman between 18 and 29 years old who had recovered from COVID-19. Each CDR3 is given with its conserved first and last residue. D genes are given only for firm matches. Clone size is shown for a subset of rows, as once, few, many or a class of expanded clone.

abundance: NA; d_gene: NA; v_gene: TRBV5-5; j_gene: TRBJ2-7; CDR3aa: CASSQGFEQYF; CDR3nt: TGTGCCAGCAGTCAGGGGTTCGAGCAGTACTTC
abundance: NA; d_gene: NA; v_gene: TRBV29-1; j_gene: TRBJ2-1; CDR3aa: CSVEDRGAPKFF; CDR3nt: TGCAGCGTTGAAGATCGGGGGGCCCCCAAGTTCTTC
abundance: NA; d_gene: NA; v_gene: TRBV28; j_gene: TRBJ1-2; CDR3aa: CASSFGQLSNYGYTF; CDR3nt: TGTGCCAGCAGTTTTGGACAGCTTTCTAACTATGGCTACACCTTC
abundance: NA; d_gene: NA; v_gene: TRBV7-9; j_gene: TRBJ1-2; CDR3aa: CASSLEEASGGYTF; CDR3nt: TGTGCCAGCAGCTTAGAGGAGGCGTCGGGGGGCTACACCTTC
abundance: NA; d_gene: TRBD1; v_gene: TRBV27; j_gene: TRBJ1-1; CDR3aa: CASSLTGLGTEAFF; CDR3nt: TGTGCCAGCAGTTTGACAGGGCTTGGGACTGAAGCTTTCTTT
abundance: NA; d_gene: NA; v_gene: TRBV12-2; j_gene: TRBJ2-1; CDR3aa: CASRLGGFYNEQFF; CDR3nt: TGTGCAAGTCGCTTGGGGGGTTTCTACAATGAGCAGTTCTTC
abundance: NA; d_gene: NA; v_gene: TRBV7-9; j_gene: TRBJ1-6; CDR3aa: CASSLTQNSPLHF; CDR3nt: TGTGCCAGCAGCTTAACACAGAATTCACCCCTCCACTTT
abundance: NA; d_gene: TRBD1; v_gene: TRBV7-8; j_gene: TRBJ2-5; CDR3aa: CASSLRTGVPETQYF; CDR3nt: TGTGCCAGCAGCTTAAGGACAGGGGTCCCAGAGACCCAGTACTTC
abundance: NA; d_gene: TRBD1; v_gene: TRBV11-2; j_gene: TRBJ1-1; CDR3aa: CASSSRQGVNTEAFF; CDR3nt: TGTGCCAGCAGCTCGCGACAGGGGGTGAACACTGAAGCTTTCTTT
abundance: NA; d_gene: NA; v_gene: TRBV18; j_gene: TRBJ1-2; CDR3aa: CASSYGSNYGYTF; CDR3nt: TGTGCCAGCTCATACGGTTCTAACTATGGCTACACCTTC
abundance: NA; d_gene: TRBD1; v_gene: TRBV7-8; j_gene: TRBJ1-4; CDR3aa: CASSLIMTGDNEKLFF; CDR3nt: TGTGCCAGCAGTCTTATAATGACAGGGGATAATGAAAAACTGTTTTTT
abundance: few; d_gene: NA; v_gene: TRBV5-4; j_gene: TRBJ2-6; CDR3aa: CASSFPNSGANVLTF; CDR3nt: TGTGCCAGCAGCTTTCCTAACTCTGGGGCCAACGTCCTGACTTTC
abundance: NA; d_gene: TRBD1; v_gene: TRBV7-2; j_gene: TRBJ2-7; CDR3aa: CASSQPPDRGPYEQYF; CDR3nt: TGTGCCAGCAGTCAACCCCCGGACAGGGGTCCCTACGAGCAGTACTTC
abundance: NA; d_gene: NA; v_gene: TRBV18; j_gene: TRBJ2-3; CDR3aa: CASSPLQNTDTQYF; CDR3nt: TGTGCCAGCTCACCACTACAAAACACAGATACGCAGTATTTT
abundance: NA; d_gene: NA; v_gene: TRBV5-5; j_gene: TRBJ1-4; CDR3aa: CASSLSGWESEKLFF; CDR3nt: TGTGCCAGCAGCTTGTCGGGGTGGGAGAGTGAAAAACTGTTTTTT
abundance: NA; d_gene: NA; v_gene: TRBV15; j_gene: TRBJ1-1; CDR3aa: CATSLTSNTEAFF; CDR3nt: TGTGCCACCAGCCTTACATCGAACACTGAAGCTTTCTTT
abundance: NA; d_gene: NA; v_gene: TRBV6-2/TRBV6-3; j_gene: TRBJ1-6; CDR3aa: CASSVPSNYNSPLHF; CDR3nt: TGTGCCAGCAGCGTTCCATCCAATTATAATTCACCCCTCCACTTT
abundance: NA; d_gene: NA; v_gene: TRBV11-3; j_gene: TRBJ1-2; CDR3aa: CASSPGDYGYTF; CDR3nt: TGTGCCAGCAGCCCAGGGGACTATGGCTACACCTTC
abundance: once; d_gene: TRBD2; v_gene: TRBV27; j_gene: TRBJ2-7; CDR3aa: CASKNLAGTYEQYF; CDR3nt: TGTGCCAGCAAAAACCTAGCGGGAACCTACGAGCAGTACTTC
abundance: few; d_gene: NA; v_gene: TRBV11-3; j_gene: TRBJ1-3; CDR3aa: CASSSGQGNTIYF; CDR3nt: TGTGCCAGCAGCTCGGGACAAGGAAACACCATATATTTT
abundance: NA; d_gene: NA; v_gene: TRBV6-1; j_gene: TRBJ2-5; CDR3aa: CASSEAPQTGRQYF; CDR3nt: TGTGCCAGCAGTGAAGCGCCCCAGACGGGTAGGCAGTACTTC
abundance: NA; d_gene: TRBD1; v_gene: TRBV28; j_gene: TRBJ1-5; CDR3aa: CASSTSPGQGGNQPQHF; CDR3nt: TGTGCCAGCAGTACGTCCCCGGGACAGGGGGGCAATCAGCCCCAGCATTTT
abundance: NA; d_gene: TRBD2; v_gene: TRBV18; j_gene: TRBJ2-2; CDR3aa: CASSPLAGYTGELFF; CDR3nt: TGTGCCAGCTCACCGCTAGCGGGATACACCGGGGAGCTGTTTTTT
abundance: NA; d_gene: NA; v_gene: TRBV28; j_gene: TRBJ2-7; CDR3aa: CASTWRGLPYEQYF; CDR3nt: TGTGCCAGCACGTGGCGGGGCCTCCCCTACGAGCAGTACTTC
abundance: NA; d_gene: NA; v_gene: TRBV27; j_gene: TRBJ1-6; CDR3aa: CASSFAGGNSPLHF; CDR3nt: TGTGCCAGCAGTTTTGCGGGGGGTAATTCACCCCTCCACTTT
abundance: NA; d_gene: NA; v_gene: TRBV11-3; j_gene: TRBJ1-2; CDR3aa: CASSLDYAPYRDGYTF; CDR3nt: TGTGCCAGCAGCTTAGATTACGCCCCATACCGCGATGGCTACACCTTC
abundance: NA; d_gene: TRBD2; v_gene: TRBV4-1; j_gene: TRBJ2-7; CDR3aa: CASSLRGLATYEQYF; CDR3nt: TGCGCCAGCAGCCTCCGGGGACTAGCAACCTACGAGCAGTACTTC
abundance: NA; d_gene: TRBD1; v_gene: TRBV18; j_gene: TRBJ1-2; CDR3aa: CASSPPGTGGNYGYTF; CDR3nt: TGTGCCAGCTCACCACCGGGGACAGGGGGTAACTATGGCTACACCTTC
abundance: once; d_gene: TRBD2; v_gene: TRBV5-6; j_gene: TRBJ2-7; CDR3aa: CASRSVRASGSYEQYF; CDR3nt: TGTGCCAGCAGATCAGTACGGGCTAGCGGATCCTACGAGCAGTACTTC
abundance: NA; d_gene: TRBD2; v_gene: TRBV19; j_gene: TRBJ2-5; CDR3aa: CASSKGTIAGGRETQYF; CDR3nt: TGTGCCAGTAGTAAGGGGACTATAGCGGGAGGTCGGGAGACCCAGTACTTC
abundance: once; d_gene: NA; v_gene: TRBV6-5; j_gene: TRBJ2-7; CDR3aa: CATLGDSTYEQYF; CDR3nt: TGTGCCACCCTCGGGGACTCAACCTACGAGCAGTACTTC
abundance: NA; d_gene: NA; v_gene: TRBV5-1; j_gene: TRBJ1-4; CDR3aa: CASRKDSPANEKLFF; CDR3nt: TGCGCCAGCAGGAAGGACAGCCCAGCTAATGAAAAACTGTTTTTT
abundance: NA; d_gene: TRBD1; v_gene: TRBV7-2; j_gene: TRBJ1-5; CDR3aa: CASSKPGQLQHF; CDR3nt: TGTGCCAGCAGCAAGCCGGGACAGTTACAGCATTTT
abundance: NA; d_gene: NA; v_gene: TRBV11-2; j_gene: TRBJ2-7; CDR3aa: CASSLGRSVGYEQYF; CDR3nt: TGTGCCAGCAGCTTAGGGAGAAGTGTCGGCTACGAGCAGTACTTC
abundance: NA; d_gene: TRBD2; v_gene: TRBV5-5; j_gene: TRBJ2-3; CDR3aa: CASSSGTSSLWDTQYF; CDR3nt: TGTGCCAGCAGCTCCGGGACTAGCAGCCTCTGGGATACGCAGTATTTT
abundance: NA; d_gene: NA; v_gene: TRBV9; j_gene: TRBJ1-1; CDR3aa: CASSPSTSNTEAFF; CDR3nt: TGTGCCAGCAGCCCCTCGACATCGAACACTGAAGCTTTCTTT
abundance: NA; d_gene: TRBD1; v_gene: TRBV5-6; j_gene: TRBJ2-7; CDR3aa: CASSLGDREVYEQYF; CDR3nt: TGTGCCAGCAGCTTGGGGGACAGGGAGGTTTACGAGCAGTACTTC
abundance: NA; d_gene: TRBD1; v_gene: TRBV7-9; j_gene: TRBJ1-1; CDR3aa: CASSLGTGGQAFF; CDR3nt: TGTGCCAGCAGCCTCGGGACAGGGGGTCAGGCTTTCTTT
abundance: NA; d_gene: NA; v_gene: TRBV20-1; j_gene: TRBJ1-6; CDR3aa: CSASLAQENSPLHF; CDR3nt: TGCAGTGCTAGTTTGGCTCAAGAAAATTCACCCCTCCACTTT
abundance: NA; d_gene: NA; v_gene: TRBV25-1; j_gene: TRBJ1-3; CDR3aa: CASSESGSGNTIYF; CDR3nt: TGTGCCAGCAGTGAATCGGGTTCTGGAAACACCATATATTTT
abundance: NA; d_gene: NA; v_gene: TRBV7-2; j_gene: TRBJ2-1; CDR3aa: CASSLVRSSYNEQFF; CDR3nt: TGTGCCAGCAGCTTAGTCCGGAGCTCCTACAATGAGCAGTTCTTC
abundance: once; d_gene: TRBD1; v_gene: TRBV7-8; j_gene: TRBJ2-1; CDR3aa: CASSSPRDSLREQFF; CDR3nt: TGTGCCAGCAGCTCACCAAGGGACAGCCTAAGAGAGCAGTTCTTC
abundance: NA; d_gene: TRBD2; v_gene: TRBV5-1; j_gene: TRBJ2-3; CDR3aa: CASSLGASGGTDTQYF; CDR3nt: TGCGCCAGCAGCTTGGGGGCTAGCGGAGGCACAGATACGCAGTATTTT
abundance: NA; d_gene: NA; v_gene: TRBV11-2; j_gene: TRBJ1-6; CDR3aa: CASSLAGARNSPLHF; CDR3nt: TGTGCCAGCAGCTTGGCGGGGGCTCGGAATTCACCCCTCCACTTT
abundance: NA; d_gene: NA; v_gene: TRBV4-2; j_gene: TRBJ2-1; CDR3aa: CASSQAGDSGYNEQFF; CDR3nt: TGTGCCAGCAGCCAAGCGGGGGACAGTGGCTACAATGAGCAGTTCTTC
abundance: NA; d_gene: NA; v_gene: TRBV7-9; j_gene: TRBJ1-2; CDR3aa: CASSLETGMGYTF; CDR3nt: TGTGCCAGCAGCTTAGAAACAGGGATGGGCTACACCTTC
abundance: NA; d_gene: TRBD1; v_gene: TRBV10-3; j_gene: TRBJ1-5; CDR3aa: CATGGTGMGNQPQHF; CDR3nt: TGTGCCACCGGAGGGACAGGAATGGGCAATCAGCCCCAGCATTTT
abundance: few; d_gene: TRBD1; v_gene: TRBV19; j_gene: TRBJ2-5; CDR3aa: CASSGGTGGLETQYF; CDR3nt: TGTGCCAGTAGTGGGGGGACAGGGGGCTTAGAGACCCAGTACTTC
abundance: NA; d_gene: NA; v_gene: TRBV7-8; j_gene: TRBJ1-1; CDR3aa: CASSLMQGGSTEAFF; CDR3nt: TGTGCCAGCAGCTTGATGCAGGGTGGTAGTACTGAAGCTTTCTTT
abundance: NA; d_gene: TRBD1; v_gene: TRBV29-1; j_gene: TRBJ1-1; CDR3aa: CSVGLRGQRPNTEAFF; CDR3nt: TGCAGCGTTGGCCTTAGGGGGCAGAGGCCGAACACTGAAGCTTTCTTT
abundance: NA; d_gene: TRBD1; v_gene: TRBV25-1; j_gene: TRBJ1-2; CDR3aa: CASSGQGNGYTF; CDR3nt: TGTGCCAGCAGTGGACAGGGGAACGGCTACACCTTC